This is a list of T cell receptor beta chains from one sample in a study of T cell responses to AZD1222 COVID-19 vaccine. Measured with immunoSEQ multiplex PCR; TCRdb has only the in-frame clones, and not every one. The repertoire includes about 110,000 clones, 89% of them detected once, and roughly 4.2% sits in the top ten. The specimen was peripheral blood, collected on day 0 of AZD1222 vaccination. The receptors were sampled from an adult in good health. Both conserved end residues are part of each CDR3. Fields, in order: V gene, CDR3 length, J gene, D gene, clone size, CDR3 protein, CDR3 DNA. A D gene is named only where the DNA matches it firmly. Size tells how often a clone was seen (once, few, many) or the class of an expanded clone, and some rows leave it out.

V: TRBV5-3
length: 16
J: TRBJ2-7
D: NA
size: NA
CDR3: CARSSYTGTPIYEQYF
DNA: TGCGCCAGAAGCTCGTACACCGGGACTCCTATCTACGAGCAGTACTTC

V: TRBV6-5
length: 12
J: TRBJ1-6
D: NA
size: once
CDR3: CASSLYNSPLHF
DNA: TGTGCCAGCAGTCTTTATAATTCACCCCTCCACTTT

V: TRBV3-1/TRBV3-2
length: 11
J: TRBJ2-7
D: NA
size: few
CDR3: CASSRSYEQYF
DNA: TGTGCCAGCAGCCGCTCCTACGAGCAGTACTTC

V: TRBV7-9
length: 15
J: TRBJ2-6
D: NA
size: NA
CDR3: CASSFLQAGANVLTF
DNA: TGTGCCAGCAGCTTTCTTCAAGCTGGGGCCAACGTCCTGACTTTC

V: TRBV4-1
length: 13
J: TRBJ1-1
D: NA
size: NA
CDR3: CASSQVGNTEAFF
DNA: TGCGCCAGCAGCCAAGTCGGGAACACTGAAGCTTTCTTT

V: TRBV27
length: 13
J: TRBJ1-1
D: NA
size: NA
CDR3: CASSLGAGGEAFF
DNA: TGTGCCAGCAGTTTAGGGGCGGGGGGTGAAGCTTTCTTT

V: TRBV6-5
length: 14
J: TRBJ1-1
D: TRBD1
size: once
CDR3: CASSSGGFDTEAFF
DNA: TGTGCCAGCAGTTCAGGGGGCTTTGACACTGAAGCTTTCTTT

V: TRBV7-9
length: 16
J: TRBJ2-2
D: NA
size: NA
CDR3: CASSQAYSVGTGELFF
DNA: TGTGCCAGCAGCCAAGCCTACAGCGTGGGCACCGGGGAGCTGTTTTTT

V: TRBV6-5
length: 13
J: TRBJ2-4
D: TRBD1
size: NA
CDR3: CASSTQGENIQYF
DNA: TGTGCCAGCAGCACGCAGGGGGAAAACATTCAGTACTTC

V: TRBV24-1
length: 15
J: TRBJ1-4
D: TRBD1
size: NA
CDR3: CATSDLRDRGEKLFF
DNA: TGTGCCACCAGTGATTTGAGGGACAGGGGCGAAAAACTGTTTTTT

V: TRBV2
length: 15
J: TRBJ2-2
D: TRBD1
size: once
CDR3: CASIQGTGRTGELFF
DNA: TGTGCCAGCATCCAGGGGACAGGGAGAACCGGGGAGCTGTTTTTT

V: TRBV18
length: 15
J: TRBJ1-5
D: NA
size: NA
CDR3: CASSPDKYSNQPQHF
DNA: TGTGCCAGCTCACCGGACAAGTATAGCAATCAGCCCCAGCATTTT

V: TRBV28
length: 15
J: TRBJ1-5
D: TRBD1
size: NA
CDR3: CASSSRTGGNQPQHF
DNA: TGTGCCAGCAGCTCAAGGACAGGGGGCAATCAGCCCCAGCATTTT

V: TRBV19
length: 15
J: TRBJ1-2
D: NA
size: NA
CDR3: CASSIVSSEGPSYTF
DNA: TGTGCCAGTAGTATAGTAAGCTCTGAGGGACCGTCCTACACCTTC